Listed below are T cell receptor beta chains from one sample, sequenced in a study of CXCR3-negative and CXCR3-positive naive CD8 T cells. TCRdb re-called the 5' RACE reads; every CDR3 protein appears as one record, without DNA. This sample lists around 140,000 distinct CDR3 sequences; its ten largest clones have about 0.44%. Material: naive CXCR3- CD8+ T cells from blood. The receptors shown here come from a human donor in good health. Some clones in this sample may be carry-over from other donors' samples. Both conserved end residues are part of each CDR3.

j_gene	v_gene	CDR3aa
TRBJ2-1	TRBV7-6	CASSLPSGLYNEQFF
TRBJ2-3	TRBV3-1	CASIQVRGITDTQYF
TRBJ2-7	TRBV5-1	CASLRTGTYEQYF
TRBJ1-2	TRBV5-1	CASSLDRVDYGYTF
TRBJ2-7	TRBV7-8	CASSARRDRSFYEQYF
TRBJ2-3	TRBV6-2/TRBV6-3	CASRYSTFFTDTQYF
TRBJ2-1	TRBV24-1	CATRGTGVTLSDNEQFF
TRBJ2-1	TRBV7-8	CASSLGPSLNNEQFF
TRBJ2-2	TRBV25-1	CATWGLGELFF
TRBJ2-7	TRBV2	CASSVPDRGSRYEQYF
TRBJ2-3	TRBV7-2	CASSLVISTDTQYF
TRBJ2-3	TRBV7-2	CASSRMDTHRTDTQYF
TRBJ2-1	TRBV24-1	CATSETSESSYNEQFF
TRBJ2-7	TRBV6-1	CASSEEWTVAYEQYF
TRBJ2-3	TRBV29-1	CSVEDGLTDTQYF